Described below is a single TCR beta chain sequence and its context. Antigen: not known. The primer mix had 60 Vbeta and 13 Jbeta primers. Libraries were prepared by immunoSEQ multiplex PCR; TCRdb keeps only in-frame clonotypes and omits some of them. Found here are some 170,000 clones, approximately 85% of them singletons; the top ten hold 0.95% to 1%. This sample stems from a study of cytomegalovirus exposure and HLA in healthy donors. Study-level points and caveats: In presence/absence analyses, roughly uniform sequencing depth across donors was assumed. Later analysis demonstrated an association between a missense DCLRE1C variant and TCR beta V- and J-gene trimming.

The CDR3 loop spans 16 amino acids. Germline V lookup: CDR1 SGHRS, CDR2 YFSETQ. V was shortened by 0 bases and J by 4 bases, with 15 bases between the two germline ends. Sequenced material: PBMCs. The sequence was collected from a girl aged 2 to 9 in good health and CMV-seropositive. The J gene is TRBJ2-3, the V gene TRBV5-1; tentatively, D is TRBD2 (6 bases). CDR3: CASSLAILAFSDTQYF. For the CDR3, the DNA is TGCGCCAGCAGCTTGGCCATACTAGCCTTTTCAGATACGCAGTATTTT.